This note documents a single T cell receptor beta chain sequence. This specimen comes from a study of blood T cell repertoires in COVID-19. Study background: Donors in the United States, Italy and Spain gave samples during acute or convalescent COVID-19. T cells, B-cell-depleted T cells, or PBMCs provided the cDNA or gDNA that served as material.

Original processing notes: Amplification of reference gene primers provided the estimated nucleated cell counts. Clones were read by immunoSEQ multiplex PCR, and TCRdb kept only the in-frame ones, dropping some. That table furnishes V, J and clone size, whereas the DNA furnished D and trimming. Of fewer than 100,000 clones listed, around nine tenths are singletons. CDR3 size: 13 residues. V shed 3 bases and J shed 3 bases, with 8 bases lying between them. CDR1 is MGHRA and CDR2 is YSYEKL in the germline V gene. The specimen was peripheral blood. The sequence was obtained from a man between 50 and 59 years old with acute or convalescent COVID-19. The chain recombines TRBV4-1 with TRBJ1-2; D possibly corresponds to TRBD1 (5 bases). The CDR3 sequence is CASSQGGDYGYTF. CDR3 DNA sequence: TGCGCCAGCAGCCAGGGGGGGGACTATGGCTACACCTTC.